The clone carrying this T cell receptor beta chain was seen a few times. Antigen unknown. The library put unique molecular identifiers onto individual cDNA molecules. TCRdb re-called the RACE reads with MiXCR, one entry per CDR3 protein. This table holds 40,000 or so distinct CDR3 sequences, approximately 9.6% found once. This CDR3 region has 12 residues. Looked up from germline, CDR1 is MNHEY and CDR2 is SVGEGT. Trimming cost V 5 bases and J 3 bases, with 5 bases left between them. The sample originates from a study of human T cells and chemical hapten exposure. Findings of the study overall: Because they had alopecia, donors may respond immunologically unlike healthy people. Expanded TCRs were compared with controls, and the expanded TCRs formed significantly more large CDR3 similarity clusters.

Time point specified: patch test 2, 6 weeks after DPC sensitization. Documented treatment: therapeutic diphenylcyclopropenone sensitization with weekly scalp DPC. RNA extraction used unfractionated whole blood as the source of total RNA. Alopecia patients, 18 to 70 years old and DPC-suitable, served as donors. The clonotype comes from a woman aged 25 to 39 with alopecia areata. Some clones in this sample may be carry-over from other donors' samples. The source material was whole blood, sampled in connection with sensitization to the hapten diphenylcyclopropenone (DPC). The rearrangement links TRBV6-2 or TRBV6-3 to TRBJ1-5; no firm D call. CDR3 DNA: TGTGCCAGCAGTCCAGTCAATCAGCCCCAGCATTTT. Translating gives CASSPVNQPQHF.